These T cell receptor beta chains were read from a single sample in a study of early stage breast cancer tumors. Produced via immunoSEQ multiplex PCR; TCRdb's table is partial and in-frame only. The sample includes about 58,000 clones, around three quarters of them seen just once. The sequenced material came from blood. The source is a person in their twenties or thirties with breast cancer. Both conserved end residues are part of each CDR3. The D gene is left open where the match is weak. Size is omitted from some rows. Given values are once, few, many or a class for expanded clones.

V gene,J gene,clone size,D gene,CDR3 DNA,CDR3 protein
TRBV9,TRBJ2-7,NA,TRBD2,TGTGCCAGCAGCCGGGGGGTAGCGGGAGGGCCGGAGCTCGAGCAGTACTTC,CASSRGVAGGPELEQYF
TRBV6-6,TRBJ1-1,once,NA,TGTGCCAGCAGACCTGGGAACACTGAAGCTTTCTTT,CASRPGNTEAFF
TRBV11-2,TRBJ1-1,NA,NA,TGTGCCAGCAGCTCTAGGGGGGACGGGGGCGCGACGGCTGAAGCTTTCTTT,CASSSRGDGGATAEAFF
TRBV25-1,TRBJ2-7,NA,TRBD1,TGTGCCAGCAGTAATCGACAGGGGGTTTTTGGCGAGCAGTACTTC,CASSNRQGVFGEQYF
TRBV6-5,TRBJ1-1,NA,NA,TGTGCCAGCAGACTGATACGGGACTTCGGGGAAGAAGCTTTCTTT,CASRLIRDFGEEAFF
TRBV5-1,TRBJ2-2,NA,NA,TGCGCCAGCAGCCCCCAGCGGGTCACCGGGGAGCTGTTTTTT,CASSPQRVTGELFF
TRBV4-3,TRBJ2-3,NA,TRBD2,TGCGCCAGCAGCCAAGACTTAGCGGGAGTCGTAGCAGATACGCAGTATTTT,CASSQDLAGVVADTQYF
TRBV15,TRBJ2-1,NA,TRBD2,TGTGCCACCAGCAGAGAACCAGCGGGAGGGGGTAATGAGCAGTTCTTC,CATSREPAGGGNEQFF
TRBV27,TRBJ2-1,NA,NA,TGTGCCAGCAGTCCCCTCTCCTACAATGAGCAGTTCTTC,CASSPLSYNEQFF
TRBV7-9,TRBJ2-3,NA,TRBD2,TGTGCCAGCAGCTTAGATGCTAGCGGACCCACAGATACGCAGTATTTT,CASSLDASGPTDTQYF
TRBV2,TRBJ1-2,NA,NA,TGTGCCAGCAGTGGAGGACAGATGCATTATGGCTACACCTTC,CASSGGQMHYGYTF
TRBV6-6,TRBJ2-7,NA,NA,TGTGCCAGCAGTTTCGAGGGTCGGGAGCAGTACTTC,CASSFEGREQYF
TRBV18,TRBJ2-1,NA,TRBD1,TGTGCCAGCTCACCTGACAGATCGACAGGGTTAGACAATGAGCAGTTCTTC,CASSPDRSTGLDNEQFF
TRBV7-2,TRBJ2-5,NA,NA,TGTGCCAGCAGCTTAGGGTCCCCCCCAGAGACCCAGTACTTC,CASSLGSPPETQYF
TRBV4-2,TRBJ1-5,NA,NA,TGTGCCAGCAGCCAATCCTCAGGGAGCAATCAGCCCCAGCATTTT,CASSQSSGSNQPQHF
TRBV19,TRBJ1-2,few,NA,TGTGCCAGTAGTATAATGCCGACAAGCTATGGCTACACCTTC,CASSIMPTSYGYTF
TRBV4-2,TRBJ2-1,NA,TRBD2,TGTGCCAGCAGCCAACTTAGCGGGAGTTTCGGCAATGAGCAGTTCTTC,CASSQLSGSFGNEQFF
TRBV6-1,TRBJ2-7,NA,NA,TGTGCCAGCAGGGACACCTACGAGCAGTACTTC,CASRDTYEQYF
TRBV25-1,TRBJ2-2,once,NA,TGTGCCAGCAGTGATCTCAAACAGGGTTGGACCGGGGAGCTGTTTTTT,CASSDLKQGWTGELFF
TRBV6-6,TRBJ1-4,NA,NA,TGTGCCAGCAGTACTCAACCCCAGGGCCCTAATGAAAAACTGTTTTTT,CASSTQPQGPNEKLFF
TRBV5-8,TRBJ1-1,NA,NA,TGTGCCAGCAGCTCGACATCCAGGACTGAAGCTTTCTTT,CASSSTSRTEAFF
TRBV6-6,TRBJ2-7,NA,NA,TGTGCCAGCAGTTACTCGGTCAGCAACTACGAGCAGTACTTC,CASSYSVSNYEQYF
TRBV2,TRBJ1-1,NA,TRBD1,TGTGCCAGCAGTCCGACAGGGTCCGTACCTGAAGCTTTCTTT,CASSPTGSVPEAFF
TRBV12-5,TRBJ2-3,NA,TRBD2,TGTGCTAGCGCTCTAGCGGGAATCACAGATACGCAGTATTTT,CASALAGITDTQYF
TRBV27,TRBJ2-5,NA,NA,TGTGCCAGCAGTTTATTCCAGTTGGGGCGGGAGACCCAGTACTTC,CASSLFQLGRETQYF
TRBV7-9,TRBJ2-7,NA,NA,TGTGCCAGCAGCTTAGATAGCGGATACACCTACGAGCAGTACTTC,CASSLDSGYTYEQYF
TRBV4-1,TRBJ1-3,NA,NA,TGCGCCAGCGCTCAAACCGGGGAAAACACCATATATTTT,CASAQTGENTIYF
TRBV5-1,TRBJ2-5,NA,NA,TGCGCCAGCAGCTTGAACCCGACTGCCGCGGAGACCCAGTACTTC,CASSLNPTAAETQYF
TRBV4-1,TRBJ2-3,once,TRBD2,TGCGCCAGCAGCCACGTGACTAGCGGAACTGCTTCCACAGATACGCAGTATTTT,CASSHVTSGTASTDTQYF
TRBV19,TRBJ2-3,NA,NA,TGTGCCAGTAGTATAGACAGGGCCACAGATACGCAGTATTTT,CASSIDRATDTQYF
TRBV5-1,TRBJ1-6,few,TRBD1,TGCGCCAGCAGCCCAGACAGGGGAGCCTCACCCCTCCACTTT,CASSPDRGASPLHF
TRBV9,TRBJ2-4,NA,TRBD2,TGTGCCAGCAGCCCCTCGTCCGGGACTAGCGGGAGGATTCAGTACTTC,CASSPSSGTSGRIQYF
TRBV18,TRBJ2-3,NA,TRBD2,TGTGCCAGCTCACCAATATCCGGGACTAGCTCGGATACGCAGTATTTT,CASSPISGTSSDTQYF
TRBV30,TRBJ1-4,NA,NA,TGTGCCTGGATGGGGGTTAATGAAAAACTGTTTTTT,CAWMGVNEKLFF
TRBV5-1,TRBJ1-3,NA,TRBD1,TGCGCCAGCAGCCCGTACAGGGGGCTGGGAAACACCATATATTTT,CASSPYRGLGNTIYF
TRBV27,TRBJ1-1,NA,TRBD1,TGTGCCAGTCCGAACCGGGACAGGGGCCGCACCGAAGCTTTCTTT,CASPNRDRGRTEAFF
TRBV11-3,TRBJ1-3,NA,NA,TGTGCCAGCAGCTTTCGGTCCGGCTCTGGAAACACCATATATTTT,CASSFRSGSGNTIYF